This TCR beta chain is drawn from a study of control samples from healthy donors and cancer patients. Libraries were prepared by immunoSEQ multiplex PCR; TCRdb keeps only in-frame clonotypes and omits some of them. The sample lists about 120,000 clones, around 90% occurring once. Germline loops: CDR1 LNHDA, CDR2 SQIVND (reference sequence). The CDR3 length is 18 residues. Germline trimming cut 5 bases from V and 5 bases from J; bases unmatched to any gene: 18. The sequencing sample was made of blood. The J gene is TRBJ1-5, the V gene TRBV19; 7 bases agree with TRBD1. This receptor was taken from a man between 18 and 29 years old in good health. The CDR3 DNA reads TGTGCCAGTAGTGCGCCCATATACGGCAGGGGGGTATATCAGCCCCAGCATTTT. It specifies CASSAPIYGRGVYQPQHF. Drawing the rest from reference TRBV19 and TRBJ1-5, the complete variable domain is DGGITQSPKYLFRKEGQNVTLSCEQNLNHDAMYWYRQDPGQGLRLIYYSQIVNDFQKGDIAEGYSVSREKKESFPLTVTSAQKNPTAFYLCASSAPIYGRGVYQPQHFGDGTRLSIL.